This TCR beta chain was found in a study of blood T cell repertoires in COVID-19. Germline trimming cut 4 bases from V and 6 bases from J; bases unmatched to any gene: 9. This CDR3 comprises 15 residues. Looked up from germline, CDR1 is KGHDR and CDR2 is SFDVKD. The assay was immunoSEQ multiplex PCR, and TCRdb's table has in-frame clones only and misses some. The repertoire holds tens of thousands of clones, with about 84% as singletons. This chain joins TRBV24-1 and TRBJ1-2; 8 nucleotides line up with TRBD1. Sequencing used peripheral blood. The TCR comes from a woman between 65 and 79 years old with acute or convalescent COVID-19. For the CDR3, the DNA is TGTGCCACCAGTGACCCTACCGGGACAGGTAATGGCTACACCTTC. Translated, it gives CATSDPTGTGNGYTF.